These 29 T cell receptor beta chains came from one sample sequenced in a study of monozygotic twins with inflammatory bowel disease. TCRdb reprocessed the 5' RACE reads, keeping one entry per CDR3 protein, no DNA. Its clone listing holds about 160,000 distinct CDR3 sequences. Sequencing was done on a sample of blood. These TCRs come from a human donor with ulcerative colitis or Crohn's disease, or a healthy co-twin of an affected twin (not recorded which).

V gene TRBV10-3 combines with J gene TRBJ2-7; TCRdb designates TRBD2, a call that cannot be tested without DNA. The CDR3 consists of 12 residues. Germline loops: CDR1 ENHRY, CDR2 SYGVKD. The CDR3 reads CASEGASSEQYF.

V usage is TRBV3-1 and J usage is TRBJ2-4; TCRdb's D call, TRBD1, is unchecked because there is no DNA. CDR1 and CDR2 (germline): LGHDT, YNNKEL (reference sequence). The length of the CDR3 is 16 residues. The chain's CDR3 is CASSHWTDLAKNIQYF.

The V gene is TRBV5-1, the J gene TRBJ2-7; TCRdb gives TRBD1 as the D gene, but with no DNA this cannot be confirmed. Germline V gene sequence: CDR1 SGHRS, CDR2 YFSETQ. The CDR3 has 15 residues. The CDR3 spells CASSLSPRGHGEQYF.

V usage is TRBV11-2 and J usage is TRBJ2-1. Germline assignment: CDR1 SGHAT and CDR2 FQNNGV. The CDR3 is made up of 14 amino acids. The CDR3 loop reads CASSPLRSYNEQFF.

This chain joins TRBV12-3 or TRBV12-4 and TRBJ2-6; TCRdb gives TRBD1 as the D gene, but with no DNA this cannot be confirmed. This CDR3 spans 17 amino acids. The CDR3 is CASSLWGDHSGANVLTF.

The V gene is TRBV4-2, the J gene TRBJ1-5; TCRdb proposes TRBD1, but this gene call is untestable without DNA. The CDR3 has 15 amino acids. Germline V CDR1 and CDR2: LGHNA, YNFKEQ. CDR3 loop: CASSQVGTQGQPQHF.

This sequence joins TRBV28 and TRBJ2-1; TCRdb outputs TRBD2, but without DNA this stays unchecked. This CDR3 is built from 16 residues. From germline, CDR1 is MDHEN and CDR2 SYDVKM. The CDR3: CASSGLAGGPLSTQFF.

CDR3 amino acids: CASSVQGEETQYF. The chain carries TRBV4-1 and TRBJ2-5; lacking DNA, the TRBD1 call made by TCRdb goes unchecked. This CDR3 has 13 residues. Germline assignment: CDR1 MGHRA and CDR2 YSYEKL.

This sequence joins TRBV5-1 and TRBJ2-7; TCRdb returns TRBD1, unconfirmable since there is no DNA. This CDR3 spans 15 amino acids. Germline V gives CDR1 SGHRS, CDR2 YFSETQ. The CDR3 sequence is CASSTGQGLTYEQYF.

The chain recombines TRBV18 with TRBJ1-6. CDR1 and CDR2 (germline): KGHSH, LQKENI. The length of the CDR3 is 16 residues. The CDR3 is CASSPPEASANSPLHF.

This chain joins TRBV7-6 and TRBJ2-3; TCRdb's D gene call, TRBD1, goes unchecked for lack of DNA. Germline lookup yields CDR1 SGHVS and CDR2 FNYEAQ. This CDR3 has 16 amino acids. The CDR3: CASSPGTGGWTDTQYF.

The chain combines TRBV29-1 with TRBJ2-1; TCRdb calls TRBD1, which cannot be checked without DNA. The CDR3 sequence is 12 residues long. CDR1 and CDR2 (germline): SQVTM, ANQGSEA. CDR3 protein: CSVGDPGTPGFF.

This rearrangement joins TRBV4-1 to TRBJ2-5; the TRBD2 assignment by TCRdb is unverifiable without DNA. This CDR3 spans 19 amino acids. Germline V gives CDR1 MGHRA, CDR2 YSYEKL. CDR3 sequence reads: CASSQSRSSGRALEETQYF.

The chain couples TRBV4-1 to TRBJ1-2; the TCRdb D gene call, TRBD1, has no DNA to confirm it. Germline V lookup: CDR1 MGHRA, CDR2 YSYEKL. This CDR3 spans 16 amino acids. CDR3: CASSPRFQGSNYGYTF.

The chain has TRBV6-1 and TRBJ1-3; the TCRdb D gene call, TRBD1, has no DNA to confirm it. The CDR3 runs to 18 residues. Germline V gene sequence: CDR1 MNHNS, CDR2 SASEGT. CDR3 region: CASSEFPGSVTSGNTIYF.

V is TRBV2 and J is TRBJ2-4. Germline V gives CDR1 SNHLY, CDR2 FYNNEI. The CDR3 is 17 amino acids. CDR3 loop: CASTEEKRIFTKNMQYF.

This sequence joins TRBV10-3 and TRBJ2-2; TCRdb proposes TRBD1, but this gene call is untestable without DNA. This CDR3 region has 15 residues. Germline CDR1 and CDR2: ENHRY and SYGVKD. CDR3 protein: CAISDRDPGTGELFF.

The J gene is TRBJ1-2, the V gene TRBV7-2. Germline V gene lookup returns CDR1 SGHTA and CDR2 FQGNSA. The CDR3 has 13 residues. The CDR3 sequence: CASSLETGYGYTF.

The V gene is TRBV7-2, the J gene TRBJ2-1; as DNA is missing, the TRBD2 call by TCRdb cannot be tested. The CDR3 consists of 16 residues. Germline V lookup: CDR1 SGHTA, CDR2 FQGNSA. CDR3: CASSLRVGLAGGEQFF.

J is TRBJ2-5 and V is TRBV20-1; TCRdb's D call, TRBD2, is unchecked because there is no DNA. Germline-derived CDR1 and CDR2 are DFQATT and SNEGSKA (reference sequence). CDR3 length: 14 amino acids. CDR3 region: CSAKTSGSRETQYF.

The rearrangement uses TRBV10-3 and TRBJ2-1. Germline loops: CDR1 ENHRY, CDR2 SYGVKD. The CDR3 spans 14 residues. CDR3 in amino acids: CAISEFASYNEQFF.

This sequence joins TRBV7-2 and TRBJ2-2; with no DNA, the TCRdb D assignment of TRBD1 cannot be verified. The CDR3 length is 16 residues. Germline V gene data show CDR1 as SGHTA and CDR2 as FQGNSA. This CDR3 is CASRSLRGGDTGELFF.

CDR3 in amino acids: CASMRLAGGTHYNEQFF. The chain carries TRBV4-1 and TRBJ2-1; TCRdb's D gene call, TRBD2, goes unchecked for lack of DNA. Germline assignment: CDR1 MGHRA and CDR2 YSYEKL. The CDR3 contains 17 residues.

The chain uses TRBV30 and TRBJ1-1; TCRdb gives TRBD1 as the D gene, but with no DNA this cannot be confirmed. Germline V gene data show CDR1 as GTSNPN and CDR2 as SVGIG (reference sequence). This CDR3 has 13 residues. The CDR3 loop is CAWSVIGGTEAFF.

The chain employs TRBV12-3 or TRBV12-4 and TRBJ2-7; TCRdb's D call of TRBD1 is untestable without DNA. The CDR3 runs to 14 residues. This chain's CDR3 is CASRTGTSSYEQYF.

The rearrangement joins TRBV4-1 to TRBJ2-3; the D call from TCRdb, TRBD1, cannot be confirmed without DNA. This CDR3 comprises 12 residues. Germline values: CDR1 MGHRA, CDR2 YSYEKL. The chain's CDR3 is CASSQLGQDRYF.

The chain recombines TRBV7-3 with TRBJ2-3; there is no DNA to check the TCRdb D call of TRBD1. There are 15 residues in the CDR3. CDR1 and CDR2 from the germline V gene are SGHTA and FQGTGA. The CDR3 protein is CASSPMTGSTDTQYF.

The CDR3 spells CASSLETGSYEQYF. The chain joins TRBV5-1 to TRBJ2-7; TCRdb indicates TRBD1, and absent DNA this call remains unverified. CDR1 and CDR2 from the germline V gene are SGHRS and YFSETQ. The CDR3 is 14 amino acids.

The chain recombines TRBV30 with TRBJ2-5; checking the TCRdb D call of TRBD1 is not possible without DNA. Germline values: CDR1 GTSNPN, CDR2 SVGIG (reference sequence). This CDR3 region has 14 residues. The CDR3 loop reads CAWNREGNWETQYF.